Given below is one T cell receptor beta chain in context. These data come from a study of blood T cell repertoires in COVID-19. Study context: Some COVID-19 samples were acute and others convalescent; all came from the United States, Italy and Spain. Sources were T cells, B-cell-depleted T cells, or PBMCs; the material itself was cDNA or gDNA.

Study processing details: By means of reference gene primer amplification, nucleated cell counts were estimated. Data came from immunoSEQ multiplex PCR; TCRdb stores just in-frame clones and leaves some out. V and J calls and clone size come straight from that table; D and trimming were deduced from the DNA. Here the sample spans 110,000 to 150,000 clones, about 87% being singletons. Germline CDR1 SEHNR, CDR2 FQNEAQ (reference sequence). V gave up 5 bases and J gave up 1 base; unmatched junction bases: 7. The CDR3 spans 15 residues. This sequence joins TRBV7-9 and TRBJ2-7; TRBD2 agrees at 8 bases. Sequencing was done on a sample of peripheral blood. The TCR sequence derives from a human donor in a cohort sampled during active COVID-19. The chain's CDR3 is CASSKSGGASYEQYF. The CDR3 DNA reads TGTGCCAGCAGCAAAAGCGGGGGCGCGTCCTACGAGCAGTACTTC.